Listed below are T cell receptor beta chains from one sample, sequenced in a study of T-cell memory formation after mild COVID-19. TCRdb fed the 5' RACE reads into MiXCR, producing one record per CDR3 protein. The table records some 440,000 distinct CDR3 sequences, about 23% of them present only once. Sequencing was carried out using PBMCs or a T cell subset sorted from them (not recorded which). The source is an adult woman who had mild COVID-19 (a few samples of this study predate the infection). Cell type and time point are not known. Each CDR3 is given with its conserved first and last residue. D genes are given only for firm matches. Size tells how often a clone was seen (once, few, many) or the class of an expanded clone, and some rows leave it out.

V	J	D	size	CDR3	DNA
TRBV29-1	TRBJ1-2	.	few	CSVDPFHRGHGYTF	TGCAGCGTTGATCCATTTCACCGGGGGCATGGCTACACCTTC
TRBV7-8	TRBJ2-5	.	few	CASSLGHRQETQYF	TGTGCCAGCAGCTTAGGACACCGCCAAGAGACCCAGTACTTC
TRBV5-6	TRBJ2-7	TRBD2	.	CASSLAGRGINSYEQYF	TGTGCCAGCAGCTTGGCGGGGCGGGGGATAAACTCCTACGAGCAGTACTTC
TRBV5-1	TRBJ2-3	.	.	CASSSYGRLGPTDTQYF	TGCGCCAGCAGCTCCTATGGCCGGCTAGGGCCCACAGATACGCAGTATTTT
TRBV7-9	TRBJ2-5	.	.	CASSSEGLPQGETQYF	TGTGCCAGCAGCTCCGAGGGACTTCCACAGGGAGAGACCCAGTACTTC
TRBV24-1	TRBJ2-1	TRBD2	many	CATSDRTSGFLNEQFF	TGTGCCACCAGTGATAGGACTAGCGGATTCTTAAATGAGCAGTTCTTC
TRBV7-9	TRBJ2-7	TRBD2	few	CASSLANSGFTYEQYF	TGTGCCAGCAGCTTAGCGAATAGCGGGTTTACCTACGAGCAGTACTTC
TRBV29-1	TRBJ2-1	TRBD2	.	CSALPGLAGGISYNEQFF	TGCAGCGCCTTACCGGGACTAGCGGGAGGGATCTCCTACAATGAGCAGTTCTTC
TRBV4-3	TRBJ2-7	TRBD1	.	CASSQETGTGDYEQYF	TGCGCCAGCAGCCAAGAAACCGGGACAGGGGACTACGAGCAGTACTTC
TRBV6-6	TRBJ2-1	TRBD1	.	CASSFGQGGYIGEQFF	TGTGCCAGCAGTTTCGGACAGGGGGGGTATATAGGTGAGCAGTTCTTC
TRBV7-9	TRBJ2-1	.	.	CASRLPSKEGRNEQFF	TGTGCCAGCAGACTTCCATCCAAGGAGGGAAGGAATGAGCAGTTCTTC
TRBV7-2	TRBJ2-3	.	.	CASSLVPATTDTQYF	TGTGCCAGCAGCTTAGTTCCAGCCACCACAGATACGCAGTATTTT
TRBV27	TRBJ1-5	TRBD1	few	CASSPRTGGDNQPQHF	TGTGCCAGCAGTCCCAGGACAGGGGGTGACAATCAGCCCCAGCATTTT
TRBV7-8	TRBJ2-5	TRBD1	.	CASSFHRGPGTQYF	TGTGCCAGCAGCTTCCACAGGGGCCCTGGGACCCAGTACTTC
TRBV20-1	TRBJ1-6	.	.	CSAKPDKGPRIQSPLHF	TGCAGTGCTAAACCCGACAAGGGCCCGAGGATCCAATCACCCCTCCACTTT
TRBV9	TRBJ2-7	TRBD1	.	CASSANPGTGGSYEQYF	TGTGCCAGCAGCGCTAACCCCGGGACAGGGGGCTCCTACGAGCAGTACTTC
TRBV15	TRBJ2-3	.	.	CATSRADPPSTDTQYF	TGTGCCACCAGCAGAGCGGACCCGCCAAGCACAGATACGCAGTATTTT
TRBV25-1	TRBJ2-5	TRBD2	few	CASSEYAGVGETQYF	TGTGCCAGCAGTGAATATGCGGGAGTAGGAGAGACCCAGTACTTC
TRBV11-1	TRBJ1-2	TRBD1	.	CASSSDRESYTF	TGTGCCAGCAGCTCCGACAGGGAGAGCTACACCTTC
TRBV5-1	TRBJ1-2	TRBD1	few	CASSLLQGNGYTF	TGCGCCAGCAGCTTGTTACAGGGGAATGGCTACACCTTC
TRBV15	TRBJ2-1	TRBD1	few	CATSRGQGSGNEQFF	TGTGCCACCAGCAGGGGACAGGGAAGTGGCAATGAGCAGTTCTTC
TRBV19	TRBJ2-7	.	.	CASSIEGPYEQYF	TGTGCCAGTAGTATCGAAGGACCCTACGAGCAGTACTTC
TRBV7-9	TRBJ2-3	.	few	CASSDSRDPPQYF	TGTGCCAGCAGCGACTCCCGGGACCCTCCGCAGTATTTT
TRBV27	TRBJ1-5	TRBD1	few	CASSAGTGQPQHF	TGTGCCAGCAGTGCCGGGACAGGTCAGCCCCAGCATTTT
TRBV10-2	TRBJ1-2	TRBD1	.	CASSADRDTYGYTF	TGCGCCAGCAGCGCCGACAGGGATACCTATGGCTACACCTTC
TRBV7-2	TRBJ1-2	.	many	CASSLGTDKGSRKLSF	TGTGCCAGCAGTCTCGGGACGGACAAAGGTTCTAGAAAACTTTCCTTC
TRBV7-9	TRBJ2-7	TRBD2	many	CASSPGLSLREQYF	TGTGCCAGCAGCCCGGGACTATCCCTACGAGAGCAGTACTTC
TRBV2	TRBJ2-7	TRBD1	few	CVNQQDRGHYEQYF	TGTGTCAACCAGCAGGACAGGGGGCATTACGAGCAGTACTTC
TRBV4-1	TRBJ2-7	TRBD2	.	CASSHQGLGEYEQYF	TGCGCCAGCAGCCACCAGGGACTAGGGGAGTACGAGCAGTACTTC
TRBV9	TRBJ1-6	.	.	CASSALGFTGSPLHF	TGTGCCAGCAGCGCACTGGGGTTTACGGGGTCACCCCTCCACTTT
TRBV15	TRBJ1-1	.	.	CATSRVFLRTEAFF	TGTGCCACCAGCAGAGTATTTCTTCGGACTGAAGCTTTCTTT
TRBV7-7	TRBJ2-2	TRBD2	.	CASSSSGLAGGRTGELFF	TGTGCTAGCAGCTCCTCAGGACTAGCGGGAGGGCGGACCGGGGAGCTGTTTTTT
TRBV7-2	TRBJ2-3	.	many	CASSPQGRTDTQYF	TGTGCCAGCAGCCCCCAGGGACGCACAGATACGCAGTATTTT
TRBV30	TRBJ1-1	.	few	CAWSVVLNTEAFF	TGTGCCTGGAGTGTAGTCTTGAACACTGAAGCTTTCTTT
TRBV10-3	TRBJ2-1	.	.	CAIREDNEQFF	TGTGCCATCAGGGAGGACAATGAGCAGTTCTTC
TRBV5-1	TRBJ2-1	.	many	CASAVQQSSYNEQFF	TGCGCCAGTGCTGTTCAACAGAGCTCCTACAATGAGCAGTTCTTC
TRBV20-1	TRBJ2-7	.	.	CSAHYLSEQYF	TGCAGTGCCCACTACTTGAGCGAGCAGTACTTC